The present TCR beta chain was sequenced within a study of cytomegalovirus exposure and HLA in healthy donors (dated by TCRdb to about 2017). About the investigation overall: According to an earlier analysis of several hundred of the donors, about 190 million T cells yielded 90 million to 140 million unique TCR beta sequences and about 300 Gb of sequence data. Alongside the repertoire data, information on donor age, sex, ethnicity and CMV serostatus was compiled. Among 350 to 400 genotyped donors of the cohort, an average of about 240,000 unique TCR beta nucleotide sequences were sequenced per donor, around 20% of them non-productive. Genome-wide SNP genotypes for about 65% of the roughly 670 donors were used in a later genetic analysis, which treated that subset as a discovery cohort. The later analysis used no new phenotypic data to find candidate immune exposures, relying instead on TCR beta sequences and their occurrence across donors. Typing coverage differed by locus: A, B, C, DRB1 and DQB1 were typed in about 629-640 donors, DQA1 in 522, DPA1 in some 600, and DPB1 in roughly 450. All discovery cohort repertoires had been generated using a single sequencing platform. An earlier analysis of 500 to 750 of the donors applied high-throughput TCR beta sequencing to assess whether each TCR beta V gene segment acted as functional or pseudogenic. A separate validation cohort of approximately 120 different subjects was used in addition to the approximately 700-subject first cohort. Class I and class II HLA loci were covered by the typing at four-digit resolution. Using immunosequencing, the study profiled T cell repertoires from around 680 subjects and related those repertoires to cytomegalovirus serostatus. The study aimed to test whether signatures of past pathogen exposure could be identified by cataloging public T cell receptors. In a later analysis, previously published TCR beta repertoires from about 670 donors were re-analyzed and high-resolution HLA genotyping was added so that TCR occurrence patterns could be studied. The genetic ancestry cluster associated with self-reported Caucasian donors included about 84% of the approximately 400 genotyped donors. An early release that covered some 640 HLA-typed donors contained approximately 320 gigabases of sequencing data and tens of millions of unique TCR sequences. Because of strong linkage in the cohort, four or five DR-DQ haplotypes were treated as single units for association and clustering. To predict cytomegalovirus infection status, the study combined high-throughput TCR immunosequencing, statistical association of individual TCRs with disease status, and machine learning. What the study reported, not specific to this receptor: For the cohort, immune exposure information was limited to CMV serostatus. An association between a missense DCLRE1C variant and V-gene and J-gene trimming of TCR beta chains was found in a later genetic analysis and replicated in an independent cohort. Linkage disequilibrium might explain the correlated functional status among segregating V segments, but an unknown experimental factor could not be ruled out. The study listed 150 to 200 TCR beta chains as associated with cytomegalovirus. HLA typing was unavailable for some donors at each locus, so association tests used only the typed subset. While some public TCRs were present in many individuals, most TCR sequences turned up only very rarely across donors. In a later analysis, around 15,000 TCR beta sequences were associated with specific HLA alleles at a false discovery rate of 0.05. Broadly in line with IMGT annotations, most TCR beta V segments showed up in productive rearrangements about 90% or about 30% of the time in an earlier analysis of approximately 640 of the donors. In both the original and validation cohorts, the classifier was reported to diagnose cytomegalovirus status with high specificity and sensitivity. In vitro tests confirmed that a few of the cytomegalovirus-associated TCR beta chains recognize cytomegalovirus antigens. According to the authors, the approach could potentially be generalized to other disease states and immunological phenotypes. When HLA alleles, especially DR and DQ, strongly co-occurred, attributing TCR associations to individual alleles was difficult. A further reported finding was that TCR beta sequences accurately predicted the HLA-A and HLA-B alleles for most subjects in the first cohort. A later analysis found that HLA-associated TCR beta chains were more clonally expanded and had lower generation probabilities than equally common non-associated chains. A later genetic analysis reported fewer N-insertions in productive TCRs among donors in an Asian-associated ancestry cluster than the approximately 670-donor mean. Most CMV-associated TCR beta chains appeared to be HLA-restricted in a later analysis, and the HLA associations seemed to be driven largely by CMV exposure. A group of highly shared sequence variants was considered likely to be a technical artifact of the sequencing pipeline. This cohort had only TCR beta chains sequenced, and the lack of alpha or paired-chain data limited which features could be detected. The earlier analysis of 587 of the donors excluded approximately 15 rarely observed V segments, including chromosome 9 orphons, because counts were too low. In a later analysis, the rate of TCR association differed among HLA loci, with DRB1 alleles having the most associated TCRs and HLA-C alleles having the fewest. The 87-base-pair reads could not distinguish some IMGT-functional V segments, including TRBV6-2 and TRBV6-3, so those segments were excluded. Presence/absence analyses assumed roughly uniform sequencing depth across donors, an assumption that may not hold. In a later analysis, several top co-occurrence clusters were reported to appear linked to parvovirus B19, influenza, CMV and Epstein-Barr virus.

Counted from cysteine to phenylalanine, this CDR3 has 15 amino acids. The sequence is cut down to CDR3 DNA, 45 bases in frame from base 1. A distance of 10 bases separates the germline ends of V and J, which lose 2 bases and 1 base respectively. The germline V gene encodes CDR1 SGHTA and CDR2 FQGTGA. Notes on this clone: This receptor's antigen is unknown. One base away there is no much larger clone; base qualities are not given.

The library was generated by the immunoSEQ multiplex PCR assay. For the multiplex PCR, a mixture combining 60 forward primers for TCR Vbeta segments and 13 reverse primers for TCR Jbeta segments was used. Amplification of the CDR3 region of rearranged TCR beta genes was performed with a multiplex PCR assay on genomic DNA. Amplified TCR beta libraries were sequenced as 87-base-pair reads on the Illumina HiSeq System. The study's own analysis went as follows. A later analysis counted about 80 million unique TCR beta chains across the 600 to 850 repertoires, and around 12 million of these chains were shared by at least two donors. A nearest-neighbor algorithm error-corrected the raw reads and collapsed the reads into unique sequences, merging closely related sequences to remove PCR and sequencing errors. To assign V, D and J gene segments, CDR3 sequences were aligned to IMGT reference sequences. For a sequence to be retained, a match of at least six nucleotides to both a V gene segment and a J gene segment was required. Rearrangements were classified as productive when the CDR3 lacked stop codons and remained in frame with V and J, and all other rearrangements were classified as non-productive. Following IMGT convention, CDR3 was defined as the stretch from the second conserved V-encoded cysteine to the conserved J-encoded phenylalanine. In an earlier analysis of just under 600 of the donors, sequences lacking an unambiguous match to a single V gene segment were excluded. In an earlier analysis of more than 500 of the donors, a V segment was called functional when productive rearrangements were above 56.7%, and segregating when the standard deviation between donors exceeded 5%. A statistical classification framework was built for diagnosing cytomegalovirus status from the catalog of TCR beta chain sequences. In a later analysis, TCR nucleotide sequences were compared against IMGT/GENE-DB human TR gene sequences so that V and J genes could be assigned. The TCRdist pipeline was used in a later analysis to assign CDR3 sequences and most-parsimonious VDJ recombination scenarios. A later analysis defined each TCR beta chain by its CDR3 amino acid sequence plus V-gene family, and excluded reads lacking a unique V-gene family. To address suspected cross-contamination and a sequencing artifact, a later analysis removed 450 to 700 highly shared, low-generation-probability nucleotide sequences. In a later analysis, a clonal expansion index was calculated for each public chain from normalized within-repertoire ranks of inferred template counts. Generation probabilities in a later analysis came from a VDJ recombination model fitted to out-of-frame rearrangements, and those results were checked against IGoR. Hypergeometric tests were used in a later analysis to score TCR-TCR, TCR-HLA and TCR-CMV co-occurrence, with a repertoire-size bias correction applied to the TCR pairs. In a later analysis, false discovery rates were estimated by permuting HLA or CMV assignments 20 times. In a later analysis, co-occurring TCRs were grouped using DBSCAN, and TCRdist sequence similarity was added for clustering within HLA-allele-positive subsets. For co-occurrence clustering, repertoires with fewer than 30,000 or more than 120,000 public chains were excluded, along with five repertoires with anomalous nucleotide sharing. Not all clones reach the TCRdb copy of this immuneACCESS table, which keeps in-frame sequences only. Checked studies attribute under half of the gap to unresolved V genes and leave the rest unexplained. V and J calls and clone size are given by that table; D and trimming were obtained from the DNA. This sample holds about 160,000 clones; over 60% were observed only once. The ten largest clones add up to over 2.5% of the sample.

The cohort was made up of around 720 healthy bone marrow donors. At the time of sampling, all cohort members were nominally healthy, though unrecorded immune exposures were likely present. The donor tested CMV seronegative and was one of the 352 seronegative cohort members. Every donor gave a peripheral blood sample, and the peripheral blood mononuclear cells from that sample were used for TCR beta sequencing. The Qiagen DNeasy Blood Extraction Kit was used to extract genomic DNA from the blood cell samples. Specimen: PBMCs. The chain links TRBV7-3 with TRBJ2-3; the D region possibly corresponds to TRBD1 (5 bases align). This receptor was identified in a woman under 40 in good health and CMV-seronegative. The CDR3 sequence is CASSLAAQGTDTQYF. The DNA reads TGTGCCAGCAGCTTAGCGGCACAGGGCACAGATACGCAGTATTTT.